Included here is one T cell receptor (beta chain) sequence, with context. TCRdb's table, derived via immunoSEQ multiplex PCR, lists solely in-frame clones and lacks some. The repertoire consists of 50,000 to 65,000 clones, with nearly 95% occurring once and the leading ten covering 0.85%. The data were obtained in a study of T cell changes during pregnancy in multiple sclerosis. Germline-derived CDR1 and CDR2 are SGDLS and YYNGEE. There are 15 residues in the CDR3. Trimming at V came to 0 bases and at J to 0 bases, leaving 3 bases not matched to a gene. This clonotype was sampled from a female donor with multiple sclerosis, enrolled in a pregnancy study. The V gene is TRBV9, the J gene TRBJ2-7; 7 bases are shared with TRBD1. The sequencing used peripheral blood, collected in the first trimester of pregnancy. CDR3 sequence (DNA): TGTGCCAGCAGCGTAGTGGGGGACAGCTCCTACGAGCAGTACTTC. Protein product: CASSVVGDSSYEQYF.